A single sample is the source of the 4 T cell receptor beta chains below, sequenced in a study of Graves' ophthalmopathy and Graves' hyperthyroidism. The authors amplified TCR beta CDR3 regions from RNA transcripts. HTBI primers primed a first-round RT-PCR, and a second-round multiplex PCR followed. TCRdb used MiXCR to reprocess the multiplex PCR reads, holding one entry per CDR3 protein. The sample yields 400,000 to 450,000 distinct CDR3 sequences, roughly 21% seen once. Source material: peripheral blood. Receptors were obtained from a woman aged 18-29 years with stable Graves' hyperthyroidism.

The chain employs TRBV24-1 and TRBJ2-5; 8 bases are a match to TRBD1. CDR1 is KGHDR and CDR2 is SFDVKD in the germline V gene. The length of the CDR3 is 17 residues. With 6 bases clipped from V and 5 bases from J, the junction kept 16 bases outside the gene matches. The CDR3 DNA reads as TGTGCCACCAGTACCGGAGGTGCTCAGGGGGCATCGGAGACCCAGTACTTC. Amino acid sequence: CATSTGGAQGASETQYF.

This clonotype was seen ten or more times. This rearrangement joins TRBV7-2 to TRBJ2-5, with 14 bases identical to TRBD2. CDR1 and CDR2 (germline): SGHTA, FQGNSA. The CDR3 is made up of 19 amino acids. Trimming removed 5 bases from V and 6 bases from J; junction bases left unmatched: 17. The CDR3 DNA sequence: TGTGCCAGCAGCCCCCTGACTAGCGGGAGGGACAGATTGGATCAGACCCAGTACTTC. This encodes CASSPLTSGRDRLDQTQYF. Supplemented by reference TRBV7-2 and TRBJ2-5, the full variable domain reads GAGVSQSPSNKVTEKGKDVELRCDPISGHTALYWYRQSLGQGLEFLIYFQGNSAPDKSGLPSDRFSAERTGGSVSTLTIQRTQQEDSAVYLCASSPLTSGRDRLDQTQYFGPGTRLLVL.

This clonotype showed up many times. This chain connects TRBV29-1 to TRBJ2-5, with D possibly TRBD2 on 5 matching bases. Trimming removed 3 bases from V and 6 bases from J, with 11 bases in between. In germline, CDR1 is SQVTM, CDR2 ANQGSEA. This CDR3 comprises 12 residues. The CDR3 sequence: CSVEVGVKTQYF. The CDR3 DNA follows: TGCAGCGTTGAGGTCGGGGTGAAGACCCAGTACTTC.

This clonotype came up a few times. V gene TRBV7-8 combines with J gene TRBJ2-2; D uncertain. This CDR3 is 15 amino acids long. Trimming removed 1 base at V and 5 bases at J, with 11 bases between. CDR1 SGHVS and CDR2 FQNEAQ come from the germline V gene. The CDR3 loop reads CASSLDKVRTGELFF. The CDR3 DNA follows: TGTGCCAGCAGCTTAGATAAGGTTCGGACCGGGGAGCTGTTTTTT. Looking up the rest from reference TRBV7-8 and TRBJ2-2 gives the full variable domain: GAGVSQSPRYKVAKRGQDVALRCDPISGHVSLFWYQQALGQGPEFLTYFQNEAQLDKSGLPSDRFFAERPEGSVSTLKIQRTQQEDSAVYLCASSLDKVRTGELFFGEGSRLTVL.